The source of this TCR beta chain is a study of OX40 agonist ivuxolimab in advanced cancers. Study summary: Prior checkpoint blockade (anti-PD-1, anti-PD-L1 or anti-CTLA-4) was permitted; over 30% had it. Study-level points and caveats: Averaging showed that CD8+ T cells had more expanded clones than CD4+ did.

Concerning this clone itself: What it binds is unknown.

Profiled with immunoSEQ multiplex PCR; TCRdb holds only in-frame clones, not every one. The repertoire holds 17,000 or so clones, approximately 85% seen once, with about 29% in the top ten. V lost 6 bases and J 0 bases, leaving 12 bases between the germline ends. This CDR3 region has 15 residues. Germline V gives CDR1 MGHRA, CDR2 YSYEKL. This specimen consisted of CD4+ or CD8+ T cells sorted from blood, obtained in a trial of the OX40 agonist ivuxolimab. The TCR originated in an adult with an advanced solid tumor such as melanoma, head and neck, liver or kidney cancer. This sequence joins TRBV4-1 and TRBJ1-3; possibly TRBD1 for D (5 bases). This CDR3 is CASSRDGSSGNTIYF. The CDR3 DNA sequence: TGCGCCAGCAGTCGGGACGGTAGCTCTGGAAACACCATATATTTT.